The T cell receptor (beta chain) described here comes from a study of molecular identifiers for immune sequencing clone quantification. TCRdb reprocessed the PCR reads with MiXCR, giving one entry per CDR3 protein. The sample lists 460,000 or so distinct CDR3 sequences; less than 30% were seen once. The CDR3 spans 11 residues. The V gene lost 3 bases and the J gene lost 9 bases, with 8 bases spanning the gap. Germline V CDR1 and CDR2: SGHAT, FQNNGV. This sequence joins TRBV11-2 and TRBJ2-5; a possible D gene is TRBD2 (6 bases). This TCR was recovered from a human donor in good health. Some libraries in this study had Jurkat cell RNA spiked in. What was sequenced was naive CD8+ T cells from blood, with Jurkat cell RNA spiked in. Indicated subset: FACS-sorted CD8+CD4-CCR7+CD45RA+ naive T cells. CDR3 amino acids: CASSFGGAQYF. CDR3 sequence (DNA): TGTGCCAGCAGCTTTGGAGGGGCCCAGTACTTC.